The 20 T cell receptor beta chains given below trace back to one sample, sequenced in a study of T cell repertoires in cytomegalovirus infection. TCRdb called the reads again in MiXCR, with one record for every CDR3 protein. The table has 700,000 to 850,000 distinct CDR3 sequences, approximately 32% seen once. No antigen is known for these receptors. The source was cultured CD8+ T cells from PBMCs, collected from culture after CMV antigen stimulation. These TCRs come from a human donor in good health (CMV status not recorded). Some clones in this sample may be carry-over from other donors' samples.

This clonotype has only one observation. The chain joins TRBV7-9 to TRBJ2-2; 7 positions agree with TRBD1. With V trimmed by 8 bases and J by 5 bases, 14 bases remained unmatched. This CDR3 has 16 residues. Germline-derived CDR1 and CDR2 are SEHNR and FQNEAQ (reference sequence). The CDR3 protein is CASGSFDRALTGELFF. CDR3 in DNA: TGTGCCAGCGGTTCTTTCGACAGGGCCCTTACCGGGGAGCTGTTTTTT. Using reference TRBV7-9 and TRBJ2-2 for the parts outside the CDR3, the full variable domain is DTGVSQNPRHKITKRGQNVTFRCDPISEHNRLYWYRQTLGQGPEFLTYFQNEAQLEKSRLLSDRFSAERPKGSFSTLEIQRTEQGDSAMYLCASGSFDRALTGELFFGEGSRLTVL.

The chain carries TRBV6-6 and TRBJ2-7; D remains ambiguous. The CDR3 spans 15 residues. Per the germline V gene, CDR1 is MNHNY and CDR2 is SVGAGI (reference sequence). Between the trimmed V and J ends, which lost 2 bases and 2 bases, there was a span of 13 bases. The CDR3 region is CASSYGVLPPYEQYF. DNA for the CDR3: TGTGCCAGCAGTTACGGGGTTCTCCCGCCCTACGAGCAGTACTTC.

This clonotype was seen ten or more times. V gene TRBV7-2 combines with J gene TRBJ1-2; weak D call: TRBD1 (6 bases). V dropped 5 bases and J dropped 4 bases, with 11 bases sitting between them. CDR1 and CDR2 (germline): SGHTA, FQGNSA. The CDR3 is 13 amino acids. The CDR3 DNA reads TGTGCCAGCAGCCCCCGGACAGTCTATGGCTACACCTTC. This sequence encodes CASSPRTVYGYTF.

About this clonotype itself: One end of the junction fails to match germline, which may point to a read error. The chain recombines TRBV12-3 or TRBV12-4 with TRBJ2-2; 9 bases match TRBD2. This CDR3 comprises 15 residues. CDR3 sequence (DNA): TGTGCCAACAGTTCCCCGGGACTAGCAACCGGGGAGCTGTTTTTT. It yields the protein CANSSPGLATGELFF.

This clonotype appeared once. The V call is TRBV19, the J call TRBJ2-3; maybe TRBD2 (6 bases). Trimming stripped 3 bases from V and 2 bases from J, with 12 bases between. Germline-derived CDR1 and CDR2 are LNHDA and SQIVND (reference sequence). The CDR3 is 15 residues long. The CDR3 loop reads CASSILATHTDTQYF. The CDR3 DNA reads as TGTGCCAGTAGTATCCTAGCGACACACACAGATACGCAGTATTTT.

This clonotype was seen a few times. The chain carries TRBV3-1 and TRBJ2-2; 7 bases are shared with TRBD1. Trimming removed 0 bases from V and 8 bases from J; junction bases left unmatched: 3. The CDR3 has 14 amino acids. Germline V gives CDR1 LGHDT, CDR2 YNNKEL (reference sequence). CDR3 nucleotides: TGTGCCAGCAGCCAAGACTTCAGGGGGGGGGAGCTGTTTTTT. Its protein product is CASSQDFRGGELFF.

J is TRBJ1-4 and V is TRBV4-3; no reliable D call. The ends were cut back, 4 bases at V and 2 bases at J, with 11 bases in the middle. Per germline, CDR1 LGHNA and CDR2 YSLEER. The CDR3 is 15 residues long. The CDR3 coding sequence is TGCGCCAGCAGCCTTACCCCACGCACTAATGAAAAACTGTTTTTT. Encoded protein: CASSLTPRTNEKLFF.

The rearrangement links TRBV5-1 to TRBJ2-2; D ambiguous. CDR1 and CDR2 (germline): SGHRS, YFSETQ. V was trimmed by 5 bases and J by 2 bases, leaving 16 bases between them. There are 16 residues in the CDR3. The CDR3 reads CASRPTEELNTGELFF. The CDR3 DNA reads as TGCGCCAGCAGGCCAACAGAGGAATTAAACACCGGGGAGCTGTTTTTT.

This clonotype has at least ten counts. The chain links TRBV7-8 to TRBJ2-2, with 8 nucleotides matching TRBD1. The germline V gene has CDR1 SGHVS and CDR2 FQNEAQ. The trim removed 1 base at V and 2 bases at J, leaving 12 bases unmatched. The CDR3 contains 19 residues. DNA for the CDR3: TGTGCCAGCAGCTTAGAGACAGGGGATTACATCGTTAACACCGGGGAGCTGTTTTTT. As protein: CASSLETGDYIVNTGELFF. The variable domain in full, with the rest retrieved from reference TRBV7-8 and TRBJ2-2, is GAGVSQSPRYKVAKRGQDVALRCDPISGHVSLFWYQQALGQGPEFLTYFQNEAQLDKSGLPSDRFFAERPEGSVSTLKIQRTQQEDSAVYLCASSLETGDYIVNTGELFFGEGSRLTVL.

The chain combines TRBV7-6 with TRBJ1-5, with 12 positions matching TRBD1. The ends lost 5 bases at V and 6 bases at J; junction bases unmatched: 11. The CDR3 is 17 amino acids. Germline V gives CDR1 SGHVS, CDR2 FNYEAQ. The CDR3 nucleotides read TGTGCCAGCAGCCCAGCGGCCGGGACAGGGGGCGGTCAGCCCCAGCATTTT. This translates into CASSPAAGTGGGQPQHF.

V is TRBV7-3 and J is TRBJ1-4; 10 bases match TRBD1. The CDR3 has 15 residues. The V gene's germline CDR1 is SGHTA and CDR2 FQGTGA. V gave up 5 bases and J gave up 6 bases; unmatched junction bases: 6. Written as DNA, the CDR3 is TGTGCCAGCAGCGAGACAGGGGGCGCGGATGAAAAACTGTTTTTT. As protein: CASSETGGADEKLFF.

The rearrangement links TRBV12-3 or TRBV12-4 to TRBJ1-2; no definite D call. This CDR3 is built from 15 residues. V shed 4 bases and J shed 4 bases, with 16 bases lying between them. The CDR3 reads CASSSTGRNRYGYTF. The CDR3 DNA is TGTGCCAGCAGTTCCACGGGCCGGAATCGCTATGGCTACACCTTC.

The J gene is TRBJ2-7, the V gene TRBV12-2; the listed D gene, TRBD1, was not tested against the DNA. TRBV12-2 has pseudogene status. This CDR3 contains 15 residues. The CDR3 loop is CASRLANRAGACEYF. The DNA of the CDR3 is TGTGCAAGTCGCTTAGCCAACAGGGCGGGGGCCTGTGAGTACTTC.

The sample holds many counts of this clonotype. The V gene is TRBV6-1, the J gene TRBJ2-3, with D maybe TRBD1 (7 bases). The V and J ends lost 5 bases and 3 bases respectively, with 15 bases between them. The CDR3 runs 15 residues. CDR1 MNHNS and CDR2 SASEGT come from the germline V gene. CDR3 residues: CASSPWTGGTDTQYF. The CDR3 DNA follows: TGTGCCAGCAGTCCCTGGACAGGAGGGACAGATACGCAGTATTTT.

Only a few counts were recorded for this clonotype. The chain combines TRBV2 with TRBJ1-1; D call uncertain. The CDR3 has 14 residues. V lost 6 bases to trimming and J lost 7 bases, with 18 bases between them. The germline CDR1 and CDR2 sequences are SNHLY and FYNNEI. CDR3 sequence (DNA): TGTGCCAGCAGCCTCACTTGGGCCGTAAATGAAGCTTTCTTT. This gives the protein CASSLTWAVNEAFF.

The V gene is TRBV4-1, the J gene TRBJ2-2, with 11 positions matching TRBD2. The germline V gene has CDR1 MGHRA and CDR2 YSYEKL. V dropped 2 bases and J dropped 5; count of bases not matched to a gene: 4. The CDR3 consists of 16 residues. DNA for the CDR3: TGCGCCAGCAGCCAACTGGGGACTAGCGGTACCGGGGAGCTGTTTTTT. Translating gives CASSQLGTSGTGELFF.

This clonotype was counted a few times. The chain employs TRBV20-1 and TRBJ1-5; D remains unclear. The V gene lost 0 bases and the J gene lost 5 bases, with 14 bases spanning the gap. There are 15 residues in the CDR3. CDR1 is DFQATT and CDR2 is SNEGSKA in the germline V gene (reference sequence). The CDR3 bases are TGCAGTGCTAGAGATTACAGCGGTTCCGATCAGCCCCAGCATTTT. It codes for CSARDYSGSDQPQHF.

The chain joins TRBV6-1 to TRBJ2-1, with 10 nucleotides matching TRBD2. Unmatched junction bases numbered 8, after V lost 7 bases and J lost 5 bases. CDR3 length equals 15 residues. Germline CDR1 reads MNHNS; CDR2 reads SASEGT. CDR3 bases: TGTGCCAGCACCTGGAGCGGGGGGGCTGACAATGAGCAGTTCTTC. Protein sequence: CASTWSGGADNEQFF.

This clonotype came up many times. The chain joins TRBV12-3 or TRBV12-4 to TRBJ2-1; 9 bases are shared with TRBD1. V trimming: 2 bases; J trimming: 2 bases; junction bases outside the gene matches: 7. The CDR3 is 17 residues long. The CDR3 sequence is CASSLWWDRDPYNEQFF. The CDR3 coding sequence is TGTGCCAGCAGTTTATGGTGGGACAGGGACCCCTACAATGAGCAGTTCTTC.

This clonotype was seen only once. The V and J genes are TRBV20-1 and TRBJ2-6; weak D call: TRBD1 (6 bases). This CDR3 has 17 amino acids. Germline CDR1 reads DFQATT; CDR2 reads SNEGSKA (reference sequence). The V and J ends lost 3 bases and 1 base respectively, with 16 bases between them. CDR3 protein: CSASHRDFESGANVLTF. CDR3 bases: TGCAGTGCTAGTCACAGGGATTTTGAATCTGGGGCCAACGTCCTGACTTTC.